This TCR beta chain derives from a study of shared clonotypes between healthy human individuals. This CDR3 region has 13 residues. The J segment lost 2 bases and the V segment lost 8 bases, leaving 3 bases of the junction unmatched. Germline loops: CDR1 LGHNA, CDR2 YNFKEQ. Donors comprised healthy HIV-negative adults lacking recent acute infections or vaccinations. CD4+ cell separation produced CD45RA+ naive and CD45RA-negative memory subsets. In its sample, this clone was seen many times. Under the authors' procedure: As immunoSEQ supplied junction-only sequences (without quality scores), filtering differed. Here immunoSEQ multiplex PCR was the method, and the copy in TCRdb shows in-frame clones only, minus some. That table supplies the V and J calls and clone size; D and trimming were determined from the DNA. The table lists under 850,000 clones, around 77% of them singletons.

The TCR originated in a woman aged 30 to 39 in good health. The rearrangement links TRBV4-2 to TRBJ2-7; 10 bases match TRBD2. The sequencing input was memory CD4+ T cells sorted from blood. Documented subset: CD45RA-negative fraction. This CDR3 reads CASGAGGPYEQYF. CDR3 DNA: TGTGCCAGCGGAGCGGGAGGGCCCTACGAGCAGTACTTC.